The present entry profiles one TCR beta chain with its context. Germline V lookup: CDR1 WSHSY, CDR2 SAAADI. With V trimmed by 0 bases and J by 4 bases, 5 bases remained unmatched. The CDR3 has 15 amino acids. The data belong to a study of T cells in Graves' hyperthyroidism and ophthalmopathy. Looking at the study overall: Peripheral blood was drawn at first diagnosis, prior to all treatment.

Those patients with uncontrolled infection, other autoimmune disease, pregnancy or lactation were excluded. Amplification of TCR beta CDR3 regions was performed using RNA transcripts as template. The TCR CDR3 was amplified in a first-round RT-PCR using the HTBI primer set. Each CDR3 protein gets one entry after TCRdb re-called the multiplex PCR reads with MiXCR. The sample holds around 240,000 distinct CDR3 sequences, roughly 15% seen once. The receptor's source is a woman in her thirties or forties with Graves' hyperthyroidism that later progressed to Graves' ophthalmopathy. The sample consisted of blood. V and J are TRBV10-2 and TRBJ1-2; 7 bases fit TRBD1. CDR3 amino acids: CASSESRGQIYGYTF. CDR3 bases: TGCGCCAGCAGTGAGTCGAGGGGGCAGATCTATGGCTACACCTTC.